This TCR beta chain was captured in a study of T cell repertoires in cytomegalovirus infection. Findings and limits, study-wide: Dominating the ex vivo response were TCR beta clonotypes that were CMV-specific and HLA-C-restricted.

A remark on this clonotype: Its antigen is unknown. Compared with germline, one end of the junction differs, possibly owing to a read error.

The CDR3 is made up of 17 amino acids. Germline-derived CDR1 and CDR2 are MNHGY and SAAAGT. One entry per CDR3 protein results from TCRdb running MiXCR on the reads. The sample has approximately 500,000 distinct CDR3 sequences, approximately 17% seen once. The sample consisted of CD8+ T cells from PBMCs. The receptor was isolated from a human donor in good health (CMV status not recorded). Some clones in this sample may be carry-over from other donors' samples. The chain employs TRBV6-8 and TRBJ2-2, with unresolved D. CDR3 coding DNA: TGTGCCAACAGTTACTACATTAATTCGCCGAACACCGGGGAGCTGTTTTTT. Translation gives CANSYYINSPNTGELFF.